The clone carrying this TCR beta chain has ten or more counts. The germline V and J ends were trimmed by 10 bases and 8 bases, with 18 bases remaining between them. The length of the CDR3 is 13 residues. Germline CDR1 and CDR2: LNHDA and SQIVND (reference sequence). The entry originates in a study of CD8+CD57+ T cells in acquired aplastic anemia. Using genomic DNA as the template, TCR beta VDJ and CDR3 profiling was carried out. TCRdb reprocessed the reads with MiXCR, giving one entry per CDR3 protein. The sample has approximately 160,000 distinct CDR3 sequences, roughly 45% seen once. Whoever was chosen for sequencing had shown CD8+CD57+ cell expansion by flow cytometry.

The sample consisted of sorted CD4+, CD8+, or CD8+CD57+ T cells (not recorded which) from PBMCs. The receptor comes from a human donor with aplastic anemia. The V gene is TRBV19, the J gene TRBJ2-1; D not certain. The CDR3 bases are TGTGCCACCCGGACCGTTGCTTTCGATGAGCAGTTCTTC. Translated: CATRTVAFDEQFF.